This T cell receptor (beta chain) was documented in a study of shared clonotypes between healthy human individuals. This clone has just a few counts. Produced via immunoSEQ multiplex PCR; TCRdb's table is partial and in-frame only. This table holds about 1 million clones, approximately 70% found once. The CDR3 runs to 14 residues. V lost 2 bases to trimming and J lost 3 bases, with 8 bases between them. CDR1 and CDR2 (germline): SGHRS, YFSETQ. The source of this sequence is a man between 18 and 35 years old in good health. The genes are TRBV5-1 and TRBJ1-4; possibly TRBD1 for D (5 bases). The sequencing input was memory CD4+ T cells sorted from blood. Subset specified: CD45RA-negative fraction. The CDR3 DNA follows: TGCGCCAGCAGCTTTCAGGGATCTAATGAAAAACTGTTTTTT. The encoded protein is CASSFQGSNEKLFF.